Included here is one TCR beta chain sequence, with context. Its antigen is undetermined. TCRdb reprocessed the 5' RACE reads and keeps a single row for each CDR3 protein, giving no DNA. In total, the table holds some 150,000 distinct CDR3 sequences. Per donor there was one draw, yielding a blood sample of approximately 2.5 ml. The data were taken from a study of monozygotic twins with inflammatory bowel disease. Study-wide points: Researchers report that IBD patients shared fewer clonotypes with others than healthy twins, especially amid disease activity.

CDR3 size: 16 residues. The V gene's germline CDR1 is LGHDT and CDR2 YNNKEL (reference sequence). This TCR derives from a human donor with ulcerative colitis or Crohn's disease, or a healthy co-twin of an affected twin (not recorded which). The rearrangement links TRBV3-1 to TRBJ2-7. The sequencing input was blood. The CDR3 here is CASSQEGWRELYEQYF.